This is a list of T cell receptor beta chains from one sample in a study of cytomegalovirus exposure and HLA in healthy donors. Sequencing used immunoSEQ multiplex PCR; TCRdb keeps in-frame clones, though not all of them. The data hold some 200,000 clones, with approximately 85% observed a single time. The sample comprised PBMCs. These receptors all stem from a girl aged 5-17 years in good health and CMV-seropositive. CDR3s include the opening cysteine and the closing phenylalanine or tryptophan. The D gene is left open where the match is weak. Only part of the rows carry a size: once, few, many, or a class if the clone is expanded.

j_call v_call d_call clone_size cdr3_nt cdr3_aa
TRBJ2-1 TRBV25-1 NA NA TGTGCCAGCAGTGCTTACGAGGGTTTGAATGAGCAGTTCTTC CASSAYEGLNEQFF
TRBJ2-7 TRBV7-2 TRBD1 NA TGTGCCAGCAGCGCGGGACAGGTTGACGAGCAGTACTTC CASSAGQVDEQYF
TRBJ1-2 TRBV4-1 NA NA TGCGCCAGCAGCCAAGAAGAGAGAGGCTACACCTTC CASSQEERGYTF
TRBJ2-3 TRBV27 NA NA TGTGCCAGCAGTATCCGTCCAGGTCCAGATACGCAGTATTTT CASSIRPGPDTQYF
TRBJ2-1 TRBV9 NA NA TGTGCCAGCAGCGTAGGTGCAGACTACAATGAGCAGTTCTTC CASSVGADYNEQFF
TRBJ1-5 TRBV7-2 NA NA TGTGCCAGCAGCTTAGGACCCCAGGGAAATCAGCCCCAGCATTTT CASSLGPQGNQPQHF
TRBJ2-3 TRBV11-3 NA NA TGTGCCAGCAGCTCCGGGACTTATATCACAGATACGCAGTATTTT CASSSGTYITDTQYF
TRBJ1-6 TRBV4-3 NA NA TGCGCCAGCAGCCAAGGGACTGAAAGCTCCTATAATTCACCCCTCCACTTT CASSQGTESSYNSPLHF
TRBJ2-1 TRBV27 NA once TGTGCCAGCAGTCTCCTCGGGTTCGGCCGGATCAATGAGCAGTTCTTC CASSLLGFGRINEQFF
TRBJ2-1 TRBV4-3 NA NA TGCGCCAGCAGCCAAGATCCCTCCGGAGGGGGCGTCTCTGATGAGCAGTTCTTC CASSQDPSGGGVSDEQFF
TRBJ2-5 TRBV4-1 TRBD2 NA TGCGCCAGCAGCCAAGAGCGGGGGGACCAAGAGACCCAGTACTTC CASSQERGDQETQYF
TRBJ1-2 TRBV7-2 NA once TGTGCCAGCAGCTTAGAGGTCGGGGGGCGGAACTATGGCTACACCTTC CASSLEVGGRNYGYTF
TRBJ2-7 TRBV7-6 NA NA TGTGCCAGCAGCTCACAGGGTTTGGAGCAGTACTTC CASSSQGLEQYF
TRBJ1-2 TRBV1 NA NA TGCACCAGCAGCAAGTGGGGGGGCCGAGGCTACACCTTC CTSSKWGGRGYTF
TRBJ1-5 TRBV27 TRBD1 NA TGTGCCAGCAAGGCGTTACAGGGGACTAGCAATCAGCCCCAGCATTTT CASKALQGTSNQPQHF
TRBJ1-1 TRBV9 NA NA TGTGCCAGCAGCCAGACAGGAGACACTGAAGCTTTCTTT CASSQTGDTEAFF
TRBJ1-6 TRBV6-4 TRBD1 NA TGTGCCAGCAGCCCCGGAGGGGGCCTAAATTCACCCCTCCACTTT CASSPGGGLNSPLHF
TRBJ2-2 TRBV9 TRBD2 NA TGTGCCAGCAGCGCAGTTCTAGCGGGGCCCAACACCGGGGAGCTGTTTTTT CASSAVLAGPNTGELFF
TRBJ2-7 TRBV2 TRBD2 NA TGTGCCAGCAGTGAATCGTCGGGACTAGCCTACGAGCAGTACTTC CASSESSGLAYEQYF
TRBJ2-7 TRBV5-6 TRBD2 NA TGTGCCAGCAGCCCCCGGGGCGGGGGGCTGTTATACGAGCAGTACTTC CASSPRGGGLLYEQYF
TRBJ1-6 TRBV5-5 NA NA TGTGCCAGCAGCTTGGCCCTAGCGGCACCCCTCCACTTT CASSLALAAPLHF
TRBJ1-2 TRBV7-9 NA NA TGTGCCAGCAGCCAAGACGAGGGACTCCGTGGGAACTATGGCTACACCTTC CASSQDEGLRGNYGYTF
TRBJ2-5 TRBV5-1 NA NA TGCGCCAGCAGCTTGGGGGGAGTCGACAGGATACAAGAGACCCAGTACTTC CASSLGGVDRIQETQYF
TRBJ2-7 TRBV27 TRBD2 NA TGTGCCAGCAGTTCGTTAGCGGGGGGGCCCCACGAGCAGTACTTC CASSSLAGGPHEQYF
TRBJ2-7 TRBV7-6 NA NA TGTGCCAGCAGCCTAAACACAGGAACCTACGAGCAGTACTTC CASSLNTGTYEQYF
TRBJ2-3 TRBV19 TRBD2 NA TGTGCCAGTAGTAACCGAGGGACTAGCGGAAGCACAGATACGCAGTATTTT CASSNRGTSGSTDTQYF
TRBJ2-3 TRBV10-3 TRBD2 NA TGTGCCATCAGTGAGAGGGGTAGCGGGGGGAGCACAGATACGCAGTATTTT CAISERGSGGSTDTQYF
TRBJ2-1 TRBV4-1 TRBD1 NA TGCGCCAGCAGCCAGCCGACAGGGCCCAACTACAATGAGCAGTTCTTC CASSQPTGPNYNEQFF
TRBJ1-2 TRBV21-1 NA NA TGTGCCAGCAGCAATGGCACAGGGCGCTCTAACTATGGCTACACCTTC CASSNGTGRSNYGYTF
TRBJ1-4 TRBV7-9 NA NA TGTGCCAGCAGCCAGGGACTGGCGATTGAAAAACTGTTTTTT CASSQGLAIEKLFF
TRBJ2-5 TRBV2 NA NA TGTGCCAGCAGTGAGACAAGAGGGGGCCAAGAGACCCAGTACTTC CASSETRGGQETQYF
TRBJ2-3 TRBV10-3 TRBD2 NA TGTGCCATCAGGGACCCTAGCGGCTCTAGCACAGATACGCAGTATTTT CAIRDPSGSSTDTQYF
TRBJ1-3 TRBV5-5 TRBD1 NA TGTGCCAGCAGCTCTGGGCCGAGGGGGCGAGGAAACACCATATATTTT CASSSGPRGRGNTIYF
TRBJ1-6 TRBV9 TRBD1 NA TGTGCCAGCAGCGCGGACAGGGGATCACCCCTCCACTTT CASSADRGSPLHF
TRBJ2-3 TRBV5-1 NA NA TGCGCCAGCAGCCCGGGACACCCGGGGGGAGATACGCAGTATTTT CASSPGHPGGDTQYF
TRBJ2-2 TRBV4-1 NA NA TGCGCCAGCCGTCTTAGGCTAGTGAACACCGGGGAGCTGTTTTTT CASRLRLVNTGELFF
TRBJ1-1 TRBV2 TRBD1 NA TGTGCCAGCAGGCTGACAGGGTTAACTGAAGCTTTCTTT CASRLTGLTEAFF
TRBJ2-1 TRBV23-1 NA NA TGCGCCAGCAGTCAATCGAACAGGACCCTCTTTAATGAGCAGTTCTTC CASSQSNRTLFNEQFF
TRBJ1-2 TRBV4-3 NA NA TGCGCCAGCAGCCAAGACGCGGCGCCCTGGTATGGCTACACCTTC CASSQDAAPWYGYTF
TRBJ1-6 TRBV6-5 NA NA TGTGCCAGCAGTTCCAGGGATTCCTATAATTCACCCCTCCACTTT CASSSRDSYNSPLHF
TRBJ2-7 TRBV15 TRBD1 NA TGTGCCACCAGCAGACCCGGGACAGCCTCCTCCTACGAGCAGTACTTC CATSRPGTASSYEQYF
TRBJ1-1 TRBV5-1 NA NA TGCGCCAGCAGCTTAATAGGGGACACTGAAGCTTTCTTT CASSLIGDTEAFF
TRBJ1-1 TRBV10-3 NA few TGTGCCATCATAAACCCCGGACAGACTGAAGCTTTCTTT CAIINPGQTEAFF